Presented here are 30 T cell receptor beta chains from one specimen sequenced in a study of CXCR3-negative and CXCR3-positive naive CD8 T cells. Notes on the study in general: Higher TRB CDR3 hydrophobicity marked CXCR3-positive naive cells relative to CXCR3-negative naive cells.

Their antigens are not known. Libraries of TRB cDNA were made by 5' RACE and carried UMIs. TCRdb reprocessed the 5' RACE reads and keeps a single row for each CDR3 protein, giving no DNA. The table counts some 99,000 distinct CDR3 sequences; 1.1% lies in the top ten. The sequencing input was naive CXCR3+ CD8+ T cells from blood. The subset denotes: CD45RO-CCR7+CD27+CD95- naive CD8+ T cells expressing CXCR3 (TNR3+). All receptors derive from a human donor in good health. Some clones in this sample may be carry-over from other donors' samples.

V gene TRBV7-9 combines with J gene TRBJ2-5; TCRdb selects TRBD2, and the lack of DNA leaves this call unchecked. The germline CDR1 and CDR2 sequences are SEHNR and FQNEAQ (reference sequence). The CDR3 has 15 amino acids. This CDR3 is CASGGGLADQETQYF. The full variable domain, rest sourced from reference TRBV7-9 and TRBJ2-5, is DTGVSQNPRHKITKRGQNVTFRCDPISEHNRLYWYRQTLGQGPEFLTYFQNEAQLEKSRLLSDRFSAERPKGSFSTLEIQRTEQGDSAMYLCASGGGLADQETQYFGPGTRLLVL.

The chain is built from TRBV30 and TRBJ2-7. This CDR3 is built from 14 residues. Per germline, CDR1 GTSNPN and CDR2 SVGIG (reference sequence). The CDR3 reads CAWSVPAIAYEQYF.

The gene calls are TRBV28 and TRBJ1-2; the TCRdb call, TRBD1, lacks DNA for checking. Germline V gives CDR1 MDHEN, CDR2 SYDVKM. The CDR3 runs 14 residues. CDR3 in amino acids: CASSWTGAGYGYTF.

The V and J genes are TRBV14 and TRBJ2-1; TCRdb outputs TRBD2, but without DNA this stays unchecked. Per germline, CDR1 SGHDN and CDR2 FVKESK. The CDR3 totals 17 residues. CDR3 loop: CASSQGSGGASYNEQFF.

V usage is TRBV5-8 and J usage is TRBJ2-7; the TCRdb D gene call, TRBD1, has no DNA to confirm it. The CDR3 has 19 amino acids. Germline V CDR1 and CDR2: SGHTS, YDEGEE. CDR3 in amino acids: CASQQLEGHPDYIPYEQYF.

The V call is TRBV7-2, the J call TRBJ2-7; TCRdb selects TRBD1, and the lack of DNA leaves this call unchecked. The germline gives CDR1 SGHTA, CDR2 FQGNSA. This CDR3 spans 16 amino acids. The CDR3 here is CASSPGTGGVLNEQYF.

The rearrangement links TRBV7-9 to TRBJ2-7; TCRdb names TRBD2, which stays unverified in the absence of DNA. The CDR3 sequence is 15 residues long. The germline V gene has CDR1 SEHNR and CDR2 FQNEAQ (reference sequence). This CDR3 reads CASSHPRTSTYEQYF.

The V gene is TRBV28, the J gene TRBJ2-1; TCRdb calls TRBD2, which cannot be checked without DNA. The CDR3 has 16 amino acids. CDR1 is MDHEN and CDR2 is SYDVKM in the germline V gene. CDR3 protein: CASRRLAGESYNEQFF.

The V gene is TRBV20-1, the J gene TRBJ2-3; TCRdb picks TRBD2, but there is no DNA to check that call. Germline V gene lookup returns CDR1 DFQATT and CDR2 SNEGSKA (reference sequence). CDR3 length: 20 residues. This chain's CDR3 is CSARDGSGMAGALLGHTQYF.

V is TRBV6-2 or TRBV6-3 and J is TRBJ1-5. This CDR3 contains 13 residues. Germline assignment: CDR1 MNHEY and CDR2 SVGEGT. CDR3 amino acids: CASSGMGEQPQHF.

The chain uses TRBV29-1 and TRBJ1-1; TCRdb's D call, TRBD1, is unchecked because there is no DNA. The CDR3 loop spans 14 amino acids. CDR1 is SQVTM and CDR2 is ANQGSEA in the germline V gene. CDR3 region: CSVDGQAPNTEAFF.

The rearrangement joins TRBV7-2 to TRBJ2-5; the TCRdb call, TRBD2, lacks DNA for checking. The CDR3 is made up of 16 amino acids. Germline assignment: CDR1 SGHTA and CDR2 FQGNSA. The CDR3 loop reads CASSLVAGGLKETQYF.

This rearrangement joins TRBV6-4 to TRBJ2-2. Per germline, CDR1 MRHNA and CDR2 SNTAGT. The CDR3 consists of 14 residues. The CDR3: CASSDSIGYGELFF.

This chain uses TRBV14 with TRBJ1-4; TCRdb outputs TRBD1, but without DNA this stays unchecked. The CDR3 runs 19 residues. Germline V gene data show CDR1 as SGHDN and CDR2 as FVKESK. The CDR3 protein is CASSQSAGTGQPKRRKLFF. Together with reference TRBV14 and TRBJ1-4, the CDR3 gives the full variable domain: EAGVTQFPSHSVIEKGQTVTLRCDPISGHDNLYWYRRVMGKEIKFLLHFVKESKQDESGMPNNRFLAERTGGTYSTLKVQPAELEDSGVYFCASSQSAGTGQPKRRKLFFGSGTQLSVL.

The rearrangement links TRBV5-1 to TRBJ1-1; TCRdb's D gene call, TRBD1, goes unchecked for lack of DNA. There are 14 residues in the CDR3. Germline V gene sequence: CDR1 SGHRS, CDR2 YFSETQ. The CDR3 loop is CASSLTGSGTEAFF.

This CDR3 is CASSLLARTGELFF. The V call is TRBV14, the J call TRBJ2-2; TCRdb outputs TRBD2, but without DNA this stays unchecked. Germline V gene sequence: CDR1 SGHDN, CDR2 FVKESK. This CDR3 spans 14 amino acids.

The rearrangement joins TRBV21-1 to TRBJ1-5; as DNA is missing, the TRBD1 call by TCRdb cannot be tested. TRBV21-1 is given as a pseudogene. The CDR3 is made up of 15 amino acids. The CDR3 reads CASRPPAPGIQPQHF.

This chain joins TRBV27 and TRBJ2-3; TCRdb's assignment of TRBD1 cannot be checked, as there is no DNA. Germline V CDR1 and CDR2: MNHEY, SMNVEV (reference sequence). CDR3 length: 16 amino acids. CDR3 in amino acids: CASSPTGGYSTDTQYF.

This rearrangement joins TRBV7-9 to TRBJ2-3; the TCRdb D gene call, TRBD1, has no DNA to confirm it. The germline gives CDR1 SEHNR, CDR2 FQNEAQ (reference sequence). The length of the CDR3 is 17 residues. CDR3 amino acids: CASSLTVGQGSTDTQYF.

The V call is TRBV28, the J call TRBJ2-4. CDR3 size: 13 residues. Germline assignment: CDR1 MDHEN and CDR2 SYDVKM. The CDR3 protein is CATTQLAKNIQYF.

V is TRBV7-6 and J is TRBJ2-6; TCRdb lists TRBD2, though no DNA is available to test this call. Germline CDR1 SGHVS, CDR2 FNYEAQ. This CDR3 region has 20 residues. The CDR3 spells CASSSGLAGGLTSGANVLTF.

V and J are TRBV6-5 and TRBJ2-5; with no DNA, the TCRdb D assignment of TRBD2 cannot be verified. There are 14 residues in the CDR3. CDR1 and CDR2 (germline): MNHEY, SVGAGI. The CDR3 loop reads CASSYGGWGETQYF.

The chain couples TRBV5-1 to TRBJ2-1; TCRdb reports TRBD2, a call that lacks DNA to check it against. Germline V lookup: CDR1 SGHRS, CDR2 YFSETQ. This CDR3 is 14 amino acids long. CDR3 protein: CASSLTSGGPEQFF.

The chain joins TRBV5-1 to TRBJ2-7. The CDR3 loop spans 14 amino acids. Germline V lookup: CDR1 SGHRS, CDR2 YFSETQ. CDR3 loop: CASSLEGIGYEQYF.

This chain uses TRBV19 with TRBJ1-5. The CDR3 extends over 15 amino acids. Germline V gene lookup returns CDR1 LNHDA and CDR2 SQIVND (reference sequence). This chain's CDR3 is CASSISEYSNQPQHF. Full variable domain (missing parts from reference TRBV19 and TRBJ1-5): DGGITQSPKYLFRKEGQNVTLSCEQNLNHDAMYWYRQDPGQGLRLIYYSQIVNDFQKGDIAEGYSVSREKKESFPLTVTSAQKNPTAFYLCASSISEYSNQPQHFGDGTRLSIL.

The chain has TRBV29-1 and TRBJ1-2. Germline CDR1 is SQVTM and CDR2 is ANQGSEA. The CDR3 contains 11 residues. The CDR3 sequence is CSVDSRGGYTF.

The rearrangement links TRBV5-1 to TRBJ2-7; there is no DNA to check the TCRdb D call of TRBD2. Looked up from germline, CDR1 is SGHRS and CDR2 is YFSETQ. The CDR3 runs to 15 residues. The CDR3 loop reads CASSDPTPHPYEQYF.

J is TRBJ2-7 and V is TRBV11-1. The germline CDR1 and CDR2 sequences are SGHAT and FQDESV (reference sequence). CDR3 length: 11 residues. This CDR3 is CASSSSGEQYF.

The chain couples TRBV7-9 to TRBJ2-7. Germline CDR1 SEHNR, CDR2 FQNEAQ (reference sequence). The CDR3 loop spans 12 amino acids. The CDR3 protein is CASTASFGEQYF.

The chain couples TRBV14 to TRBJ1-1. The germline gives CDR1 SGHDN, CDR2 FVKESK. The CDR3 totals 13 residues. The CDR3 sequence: CASSQVAYTEAFF. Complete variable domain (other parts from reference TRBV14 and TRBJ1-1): EAGVTQFPSHSVIEKGQTVTLRCDPISGHDNLYWYRRVMGKEIKFLLHFVKESKQDESGMPNNRFLAERTGGTYSTLKVQPAELEDSGVYFCASSQVAYTEAFFGQGTRLTVV.